The present T cell receptor beta chain was sequenced within a study of T cells in Graves' hyperthyroidism and ophthalmopathy (dated by TCRdb to between 2018 and 2021). Some background on the complete study: Peripheral blood was sampled at the time of initial diagnosis, prior to any treatment. The paper reports TCR Vbeta CDR3 sequencing of roughly 140 peripheral blood samples: fewer than 50 ophthalmopathy, some 80 hyperthyroidism and about 17 progressor patients. To identify distinguishing TCR V-J signatures, a discovery cohort of 90 to 100 patients was used, comprising 43 with Graves' ophthalmopathy and 55 to 65 with stable Graves' hyperthyroidism. Following sampling, methimazole starting at 30 mg daily was given to hyperthyroidism patients, and high-dose intravenous methylprednisolone was given to ophthalmopathy patients. The approximately 98 discovery patients were randomly divided into training and test sets at a 7:3 ratio. In addition, the study compared T-cell repertoires in thyroid tissue and in blood from several Graves' hyperthyroidism patients. Prospective prediction of ophthalmopathy was tested in an independent validation cohort of about 19 hyperthyroidism patients and 17 patients who later progressed to ophthalmopathy. The research as a whole found: Blood samples also contained most of the expanded thyroid clonotypes (frequency above 0.001), which suggests that blood repertoires may reflect thyroid immune responses. No statistical method was used to set the sample size in advance, and investigators knew the group allocation. In validation, the model predicted progression to ophthalmopathy with approximately 69% sensitivity and 72% to 85% specificity, a median of around 6.6 months before onset. Ophthalmopathy was separated from stable hyperthyroidism by a 13 V-J signature model, with about 88% sensitivity and around 81% specificity obtained in cross-validation and 80%/75% obtained in testing.

TCR beta CDR3 regions were amplified from RNA transcripts. A first-round RT-PCR of the TCR CDR3 used the HTBI primer set with the Qiagen OneStep RT-PCR kit. Libraries were constructed in a second round of multiplex PCR, after which size selection and purification were performed. Paired-end sequencing of the libraries was performed with 100 bp reads on an Illumina HiSeq2000. In the paper's pipeline: SOAPnuke was used to process the raw data, with reads discarded if the reads contained adapters or uncalled bases, had a mean Phred below 15, or lacked an exact constant-primer or identifier match. High-quality paired reads were merged with COPE v1.2.5, and unique nucleotide sequences were defined as clonotypes. MiTCR v1.1 was used to align the clonotypes against IMGT TRBV, TRBD and TRBJ reference segments. The analysis was restricted to V-J combinations with a frequency above 0.0001, which together covered 99% to 99.2% of the repertoires. A TCS score was defined as the ratio of F50 (clonal expansion) to E x V (chaos), with BLOSUM62-based TCRdist applied between CDR3 peptides within each V-J. Welch's t-statistics and random forest reduced 514 V-J features to 10 to 15, which were used in a naive Bayes classifier (R e1071). Starting from the raw public reads, TCRdb applied fastp trimming at Q25, assembled clones with MiXCR and retained in-frame beta chains. CDR3 protein duplicates are merged, each entry listing the most common genes and DNA. The V and J calls come from TCRdb's annotation, not from the publication. Counted in this sample were about 700,000 distinct CDR3 sequences; 14% of them appeared once. Roughly 10% of the sample is held by the ten biggest clonotypes.

Stable Graves' hyperthyroidism was defined as no progression to ophthalmopathy during 18 months of follow-up. Hyperthyroidism patients were aged 18 to 65 years and newly diagnosed, with disease duration of less than 2 months. The study excluded patients with uncontrolled infections, other autoimmune diseases, pregnancy or lactation. Diagnoses relied on clinical symptoms, serum thyroxine and TRAb, thyroid ultrasound and orbital computed tomography. Ficoll-Paque density gradient centrifugation was used to isolate PBMCs from approximately 11 ml of fresh peripheral blood. Total RNA was extracted using Trizol reagent, and RNA quality was assessed on an Agilent 2100 Bioanalyzer. A word on this clonotype: There is no known antigen for this receptor. Base qualities are not provided; no much larger clone lies one nucleotide away.

This clonotype originated in a woman aged 18-29 years with Graves' hyperthyroidism. The sequenced material came from blood.

The nucleotide sequence reads TGTGCCAGCAGTGAGGGGTTGGCTGGCTCCTATAATTCACCCCTCCACTTT. Its product reads: CASSEGLAGSYNSPLHF. The V and J segments used are TRBV6-1 and TRBJ1-6; no D gene call is confident. The V end loses 3 bases and the J end loses 0 bases, and a stretch of 12 bases separates them. CDR1 MNHNS and CDR2 SASEGT are derived from the germline V gene. From cysteine to phenylalanine, the CDR3 is 17 amino acids long. The sequence is cut down to CDR3 DNA, 51 bases in frame from base 1.